This is a list of T cell receptor beta chains from one sample in a study of T cell repertoires in ileal Crohn's disease. Method: immunoSEQ multiplex PCR; TCRdb's copy keeps in-frame clones and lacks some. The sample lists roughly 1,500 clones; roughly 80% were seen once. The sequencing input was ileal tissue. Source of these receptors: an adult with Crohn's disease. CDR3s include the opening cysteine and the closing phenylalanine or tryptophan. Each record gives: J gene, D gene, clone size, V gene, CDR3 protein, CDR3 DNA. The D gene is left open where the match is weak. Clone size is not always given. Where it is, it says once, few, many or a class for expanded clones.

j_gene: TRBJ1-2; d_gene: -; abundance: -; v_gene: TRBV29-1; CDR3aa: CSVEVRWGRRGYGYTF; CDR3nt: TGCAGCGTTGAAGTTCGTTGGGGGCGCAGGGGATATGGCTACACCTTC
j_gene: TRBJ2-7; d_gene: TRBD1; abundance: -; v_gene: TRBV19; CDR3aa: CASSIEKGATYEQYF; CDR3nt: TGTGCCAGTAGTATAGAAAAGGGGGCGACCTACGAGCAGTACTTC
j_gene: TRBJ2-7; d_gene: -; abundance: few; v_gene: TRBV5-1; CDR3aa: CASSITGLLYEQYF; CDR3nt: TGCGCCAGCAGCATTACAGGCCTTCTTTACGAGCAGTACTTC
j_gene: TRBJ2-2; d_gene: TRBD1; abundance: -; v_gene: TRBV12-5; CDR3aa: CASGLYTGANTGELFF; CDR3nt: TGTGCTAGTGGTTTGTATACAGGGGCGAACACCGGGGAGCTGTTTTTT
j_gene: TRBJ2-3; d_gene: TRBD2; abundance: -; v_gene: TRBV6-4; CDR3aa: CASSSIAGSTDTQYF; CDR3nt: TGTGCCAGCAGTTCCATAGCGGGGAGCACAGATACGCAGTATTTT
j_gene: TRBJ1-1; d_gene: TRBD1; abundance: -; v_gene: TRBV5-1; CDR3aa: CASSGRQGDTTEAFF; CDR3nt: TGCGCCAGCAGCGGCAGACAGGGGGATACCACTGAAGCTTTCTTT
j_gene: TRBJ2-7; d_gene: -; abundance: -; v_gene: TRBV27; CDR3aa: CASSPAGGAGEQYF; CDR3nt: TGTGCCAGCAGTCCGGCCGGAGGAGCGGGCGAGCAGTACTTC
j_gene: TRBJ2-1; d_gene: -; abundance: -; v_gene: TRBV19; CDR3aa: CASRDSRSSYNEQFF; CDR3nt: TGTGCCAGTAGGGACTCCCGATCAAGCTACAATGAGCAGTTCTTC
j_gene: TRBJ2-7; d_gene: TRBD1; abundance: -; v_gene: TRBV5-1; CDR3aa: CASSTGTGGRSYEQYF; CDR3nt: TGCGCCAGCAGCACCGGGACAGGGGGCCGGTCCTACGAGCAGTACTTC
j_gene: TRBJ2-1; d_gene: TRBD1; abundance: few; v_gene: TRBV27; CDR3aa: CASSLRWGQGLYNEQFF; CDR3nt: TGTGCCAGCAGTTTAAGATGGGGACAGGGACTCTACAATGAGCAGTTCTTC
j_gene: TRBJ2-5; d_gene: TRBD1; abundance: -; v_gene: TRBV6-5; CDR3aa: CASSSPGQGETQYF; CDR3nt: TGTGCCAGCAGTTCCCCGGGACAGGGAGAGACCCAGTACTTC
j_gene: TRBJ1-1; d_gene: -; abundance: -; v_gene: TRBV19; CDR3aa: CASSGQINTEAFF; CDR3nt: TGTGCCAGTAGTGGACAGATAAACACTGAAGCTTTCTTT
j_gene: TRBJ2-7; d_gene: TRBD1; abundance: few; v_gene: TRBV6-5; CDR3aa: CASSLTGGLPRVQYF; CDR3nt: TGTGCCAGCAGCCTGACAGGGGGGTTACCTAGGGTGCAGTACTTC
j_gene: TRBJ1-1; d_gene: TRBD1; abundance: -; v_gene: TRBV5-1; CDR3aa: CASSLYEGQGGEAFF; CDR3nt: TGCGCCAGCAGCTTGTATGAAGGACAGGGTGGTGAAGCTTTCTTT
j_gene: TRBJ1-2; d_gene: TRBD1; abundance: few; v_gene: TRBV29-1; CDR3aa: CSVQGQGNYGYTF; CDR3nt: TGCAGCGTTCAGGGACAGGGGAACTATGGCTACACCTTC
j_gene: TRBJ2-3; d_gene: -; abundance: -; v_gene: TRBV15; CDR3aa: CATSRDLTSTDTQYF; CDR3nt: TGTGCCACCAGCAGAGATCTAACCAGCACAGATACGCAGTATTTT
j_gene: TRBJ2-3; d_gene: TRBD1; abundance: -; v_gene: TRBV6-4; CDR3aa: CASSRDRADTQYF; CDR3nt: TGTGCCAGCAGTAGGGACAGGGCAGATACGCAGTATTTT
j_gene: TRBJ2-7; d_gene: -; abundance: -; v_gene: TRBV27; CDR3aa: CASSFPGYEQYF; CDR3nt: TGTGCCAGCAGTTTCCCGGGTTACGAGCAGTACTTC
j_gene: TRBJ1-2; d_gene: TRBD1; abundance: -; v_gene: TRBV6-1; CDR3aa: CASTETGTVHGYTF; CDR3nt: TGTGCCAGCACTGAAACCGGGACAGTACATGGCTACACCTTC
j_gene: TRBJ2-7; d_gene: TRBD2; abundance: -; v_gene: TRBV27; CDR3aa: CAIGTNPYEQYF; CDR3nt: TGTGCCATCGGGACTAACCCTTACGAGCAGTACTTC
j_gene: TRBJ2-7; d_gene: -; abundance: -; v_gene: TRBV5-1; CDR3aa: CASSLVLITYEQYF; CDR3nt: TGCGCCAGCAGCTTGGTACTAATCACCTACGAGCAGTACTTC
j_gene: TRBJ2-1; d_gene: TRBD1; abundance: -; v_gene: TRBV4-1; CDR3aa: CASSQGGQGIFREQFF; CDR3nt: TGCGCCAGCAGCCAAGGGGGACAGGGGATTTTTCGTGAGCAGTTCTTC
j_gene: TRBJ2-7; d_gene: TRBD2; abundance: once; v_gene: TRBV9; CDR3aa: CASSVEGTSRVWEQYF; CDR3nt: TGTGCCAGCAGCGTAGAGGGGACTAGTAGGGTCTGGGAGCAGTACTTC
j_gene: TRBJ1-4; d_gene: TRBD1; abundance: -; v_gene: TRBV9; CDR3aa: CASSVSDRALTTNEKLFF; CDR3nt: TGTGCCAGCAGCGTATCAGACAGGGCCCTTACAACTAATGAAAAACTGTTTTTT
j_gene: TRBJ2-2; d_gene: -; abundance: -; v_gene: TRBV10-3; CDR3aa: CAISEAARGELFF; CDR3nt: TGTGCCATCAGTGAGGCGGCGCGGGGGGAGCTGTTTTTT
j_gene: TRBJ2-1; d_gene: -; abundance: -; v_gene: TRBV7-9; CDR3aa: CASSLNSLYNEQFF; CDR3nt: TGTGCCAGCAGCTTGAATTCACTATACAATGAGCAGTTCTTC
j_gene: TRBJ2-5; d_gene: TRBD1; abundance: -; v_gene: TRBV5-1; CDR3aa: CASSSQTGTFQETQYF; CDR3nt: TGCGCCAGCAGCTCTCAGACAGGGACCTTCCAAGAGACCCAGTACTTC
j_gene: TRBJ2-7; d_gene: -; abundance: once; v_gene: TRBV2; CDR3aa: CASRYRVGSSYEQYF; CDR3nt: TGTGCCAGCAGGTACAGGGTGGGGAGCTCCTACGAGCAGTACTTC
j_gene: TRBJ1-3; d_gene: -; abundance: -; v_gene: TRBV19; CDR3aa: CASGSMGGSSGNTIYF; CDR3nt: TGTGCCAGTGGATCCATGGGCGGGAGCTCTGGAAACACCATATATTTT
j_gene: TRBJ1-4; d_gene: -; abundance: -; v_gene: TRBV19; CDR3aa: CASSREANEKLFF; CDR3nt: TGTGCCAGTAGCAGGGAAGCTAATGAAAAACTGTTTTTT
j_gene: TRBJ2-2; d_gene: TRBD2; abundance: -; v_gene: TRBV6-1; CDR3aa: CASRLAGVGTGELFF; CDR3nt: TGTGCCAGCAGGCTAGCGGGAGTAGGGACCGGGGAGCTGTTTTTT
j_gene: TRBJ2-1; d_gene: TRBD2; abundance: few; v_gene: TRBV5-1; CDR3aa: CASSLSGGAVNEQFF; CDR3nt: TGCGCCAGCAGCTTATCGGGGGGGGCCGTAAATGAGCAGTTCTTC
j_gene: TRBJ2-1; d_gene: -; abundance: -; v_gene: TRBV15; CDR3aa: CATSRGTPNNEQFF; CDR3nt: TGTGCCACCAGCAGAGGGACTCCGAACAATGAGCAGTTCTTC
j_gene: TRBJ2-7; d_gene: TRBD1; abundance: -; v_gene: TRBV19; CDR3aa: CASTMTGTGSYEQYF; CDR3nt: TGTGCCAGTACTATGACCGGGACAGGGAGCTACGAGCAGTACTTC
j_gene: TRBJ2-1; d_gene: -; abundance: once; v_gene: TRBV29-1; CDR3aa: CSVDPLGWGGLNEQFF; CDR3nt: TGCAGCGTTGACCCATTAGGCTGGGGGGGGCTCAATGAGCAGTTCTTC
j_gene: TRBJ2-7; d_gene: -; abundance: -; v_gene: TRBV6-5; CDR3aa: CASTWRGGQYF; CDR3nt: TGTGCCAGCACCTGGAGGGGCGGGCAGTACTTC
j_gene: TRBJ2-6; d_gene: TRBD2; abundance: -; v_gene: TRBV2; CDR3aa: CASTPGTSGAGANVLTF; CDR3nt: TGTGCCAGCACCCCCGGGACTAGCGGGGCTGGGGCCAACGTCCTGACTTTC
j_gene: TRBJ1-2; d_gene: -; abundance: few; v_gene: TRBV7-2; CDR3aa: CASSTPGGGDTF; CDR3nt: TGTGCCAGCAGCACCCCGGGAGGGGGAGACACCTTC
j_gene: TRBJ2-5; d_gene: TRBD1; abundance: once; v_gene: TRBV5-1; CDR3aa: CASSIRGPETQYF; CDR3nt: TGCGCCAGCAGCATTAGGGGGCCGGAGACCCAGTACTTC
j_gene: TRBJ2-7; d_gene: -; abundance: -; v_gene: TRBV7-7; CDR3aa: CASSLRERGERYF; CDR3nt: TGTGCTAGCAGCCTTCGGGAACGCGGTGAGCGGTACTTC
j_gene: TRBJ1-1; d_gene: TRBD1; abundance: -; v_gene: TRBV6-6; CDR3aa: CASSYLDRGGTEAFF; CDR3nt: TGTGCCAGCAGTTACCTAGACAGGGGGGGTACTGAAGCTTTCTTT
j_gene: TRBJ1-2; d_gene: TRBD1; abundance: once; v_gene: TRBV7-2; CDR3aa: CASSGQGAYGGYTF; CDR3nt: TGTGCCAGCAGCGGACAGGGGGCTTATGGTGGCTACACCTTC
j_gene: TRBJ2-7; d_gene: TRBD1; abundance: once; v_gene: TRBV18; CDR3aa: CASSPFGTGDFSEQYF; CDR3nt: TGTGCCAGCTCACCATTCGGGACAGGGGATTTCTCCGAGCAGTACTTC
j_gene: TRBJ2-7; d_gene: -; abundance: -; v_gene: TRBV5-4; CDR3aa: CASSPWNSPYEQYF; CDR3nt: TGTGCCAGCAGCCCCTGGAACAGCCCCTACGAGCAGTACTTC
j_gene: TRBJ1-2; d_gene: TRBD1; abundance: -; v_gene: TRBV7-3; CDR3aa: CASSLEQGLGYTF; CDR3nt: TGTGCCAGCAGCTTGGAACAGGGGTTAGGCTACACCTTC
j_gene: TRBJ1-6; d_gene: -; abundance: -; v_gene: TRBV2; CDR3aa: CASSVEGSVNSPLHF; CDR3nt: TGTGCCAGCAGTGTCGAGGGCTCGGTGAATTCACCCCTCCACTTT
j_gene: TRBJ2-7; d_gene: TRBD2; abundance: -; v_gene: TRBV6-1; CDR3aa: CASHRGAYEQYF; CDR3nt: TGTGCCAGCCACCGGGGGGCCTACGAGCAGTACTTC
j_gene: TRBJ2-1; d_gene: TRBD2; abundance: once; v_gene: TRBV15; CDR3aa: CATSRDPAGGPMDEQFF; CDR3nt: TGTGCCACCAGCAGAGATCCAGCGGGAGGGCCGATGGATGAGCAGTTCTTC
j_gene: TRBJ1-4; d_gene: -; abundance: -; v_gene: TRBV7-2; CDR3aa: CASSFSATNEKLFF; CDR3nt: TGTGCCAGCAGCTTCAGCGCAACTAATGAAAAACTGTTTTTT
j_gene: TRBJ2-1; d_gene: TRBD2; abundance: -; v_gene: TRBV6-1; CDR3aa: CASSQGLAGGRPLVNEQFF; CDR3nt: TGTGCCAGCAGTCAAGGACTAGCGGGGGGACGCCCCTTGGTCAATGAGCAGTTCTTC
j_gene: TRBJ1-1; d_gene: -; abundance: -; v_gene: TRBV9; CDR3aa: CASSVGRVGTEAFF; CDR3nt: TGTGCCAGCAGCGTCGGCAGGGTGGGCACTGAAGCTTTCTTT
j_gene: TRBJ2-3; d_gene: TRBD1; abundance: -; v_gene: TRBV9; CDR3aa: CASSVGSGQGAYTQYF; CDR3nt: TGTGCCAGCAGCGTAGGATCGGGACAGGGGGCGTACACGCAGTATTTT
j_gene: TRBJ2-5; d_gene: -; abundance: -; v_gene: TRBV10-2; CDR3aa: CASSGQIQETQYF; CDR3nt: TGCGCCAGCAGTGGACAGATCCAAGAGACCCAGTACTTC
j_gene: TRBJ2-3; d_gene: TRBD2; abundance: -; v_gene: TRBV6-6; CDR3aa: CASSYTPSGLGNTQYF; CDR3nt: TGTGCCAGCAGTTACACACCTAGCGGGCTGGGAAATACGCAGTATTTT
j_gene: TRBJ2-5; d_gene: -; abundance: -; v_gene: TRBV6-4; CDR3aa: CASRTTGARETQYF; CDR3nt: TGTGCCAGCAGGACGACTGGGGCGCGAGAGACCCAGTACTTC
j_gene: TRBJ2-2; d_gene: TRBD1; abundance: -; v_gene: TRBV5-1; CDR3aa: CASTRQGPPMNTGELFF; CDR3nt: TGCGCCAGCACGAGACAGGGGCCGCCCATGAACACCGGGGAGCTGTTTTTT
j_gene: TRBJ1-1; d_gene: TRBD1; abundance: -; v_gene: TRBV19; CDR3aa: CASSIRTGAIAQNTEAFF; CDR3nt: TGTGCCAGTAGTATAAGGACAGGGGCTATAGCCCAGAACACTGAAGCTTTCTTT
j_gene: TRBJ1-1; d_gene: -; abundance: once; v_gene: TRBV4-1; CDR3aa: CASSLDRNTEAFF; CDR3nt: TGCGCCAGCAGCCTAGACAGGAACACTGAAGCTTTCTTT
j_gene: TRBJ2-7; d_gene: -; abundance: -; v_gene: TRBV5-6; CDR3aa: CASSLSDIDEQYF; CDR3nt: TGTGCCAGCAGCCTCAGCGATATCGACGAGCAGTACTTC